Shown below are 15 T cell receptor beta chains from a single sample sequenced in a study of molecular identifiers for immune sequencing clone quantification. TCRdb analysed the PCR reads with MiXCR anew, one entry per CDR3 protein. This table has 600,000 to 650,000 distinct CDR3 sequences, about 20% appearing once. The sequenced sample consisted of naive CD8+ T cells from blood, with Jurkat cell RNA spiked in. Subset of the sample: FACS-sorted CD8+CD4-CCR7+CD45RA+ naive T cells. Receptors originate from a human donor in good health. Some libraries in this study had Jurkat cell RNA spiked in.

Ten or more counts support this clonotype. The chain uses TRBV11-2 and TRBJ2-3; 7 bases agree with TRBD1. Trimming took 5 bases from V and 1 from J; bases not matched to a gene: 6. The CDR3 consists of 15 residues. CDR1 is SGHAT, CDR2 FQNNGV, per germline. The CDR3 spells CASSPNGQGTDTQYF. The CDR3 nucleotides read TGTGCCAGCAGCCCTAACGGACAGGGCACAGATACGCAGTATTTT.

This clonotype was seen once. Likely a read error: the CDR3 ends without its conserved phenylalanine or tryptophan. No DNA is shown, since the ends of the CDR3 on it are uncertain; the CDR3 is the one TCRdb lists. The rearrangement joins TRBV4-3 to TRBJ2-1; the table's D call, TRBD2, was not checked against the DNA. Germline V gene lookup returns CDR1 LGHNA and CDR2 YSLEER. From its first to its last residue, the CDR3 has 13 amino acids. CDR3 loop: CASSQESGGVPFS.

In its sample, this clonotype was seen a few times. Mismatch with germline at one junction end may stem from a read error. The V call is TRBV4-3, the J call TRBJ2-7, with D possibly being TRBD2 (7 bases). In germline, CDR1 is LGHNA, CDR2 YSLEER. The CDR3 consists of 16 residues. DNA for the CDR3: TGCGCCAACAGCCAAGGATCAAGGGGGGGATCCTACGAGCAGTACTTC. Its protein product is CANSQGSRGGSYEQYF.

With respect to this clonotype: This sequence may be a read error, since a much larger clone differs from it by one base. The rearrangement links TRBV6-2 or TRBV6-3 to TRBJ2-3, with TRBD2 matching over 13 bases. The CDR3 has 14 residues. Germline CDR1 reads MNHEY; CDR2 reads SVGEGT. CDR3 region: CAGSYSGLAGDYDF. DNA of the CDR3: TGTGCCGGCAGTTACTCCGGACTAGCGGGAGATTACGATTTT.

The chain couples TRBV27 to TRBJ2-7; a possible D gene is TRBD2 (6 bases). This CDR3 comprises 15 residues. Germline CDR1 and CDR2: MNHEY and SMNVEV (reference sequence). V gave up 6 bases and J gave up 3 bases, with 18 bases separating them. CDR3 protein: CASRLRVAANYEQYF. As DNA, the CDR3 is TGTGCCAGCAGGTTGCGCGTAGCGGCTAACTACGAGCAGTACTTC.

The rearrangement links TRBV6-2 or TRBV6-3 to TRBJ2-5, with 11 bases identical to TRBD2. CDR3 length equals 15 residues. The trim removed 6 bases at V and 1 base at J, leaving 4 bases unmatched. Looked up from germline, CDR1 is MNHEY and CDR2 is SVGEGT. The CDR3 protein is CASSRLAGSQETQYF. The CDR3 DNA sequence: TGTGCCAGCAGCCGACTAGCGGGGAGCCAAGAGACCCAGTACTTC.

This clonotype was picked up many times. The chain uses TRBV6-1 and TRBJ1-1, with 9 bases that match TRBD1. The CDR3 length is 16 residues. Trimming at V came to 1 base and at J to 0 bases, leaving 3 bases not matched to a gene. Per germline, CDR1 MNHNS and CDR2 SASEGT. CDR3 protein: CASSEGTGVMNTEAFF. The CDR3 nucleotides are TGTGCCAGCAGTGAAGGGACAGGGGTTATGAACACTGAAGCTTTCTTT.

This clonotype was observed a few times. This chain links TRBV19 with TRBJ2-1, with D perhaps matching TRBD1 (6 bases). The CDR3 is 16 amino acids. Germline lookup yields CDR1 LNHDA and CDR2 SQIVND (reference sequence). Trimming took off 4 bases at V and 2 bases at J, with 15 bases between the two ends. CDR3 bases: TGTGCCAGTAGTACCCCACCGCAGGGGCCCTACAATGAGCAGTTCTTC. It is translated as CASSTPPQGPYNEQFF.

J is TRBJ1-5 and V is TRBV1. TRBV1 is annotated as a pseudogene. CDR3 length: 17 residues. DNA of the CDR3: TGCGCCAGCAGCCAAGCTTCCTCCGGACGGACTAATCAGCCCCAGCATTTT. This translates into CASSQASSGRTNQPQHF.

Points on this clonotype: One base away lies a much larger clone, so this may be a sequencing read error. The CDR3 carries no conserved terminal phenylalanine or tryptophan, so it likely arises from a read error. The CDR3 bases are TGCAGTGCTAGAGATAAAGGGGGCGTAGGCTACACCCTC. Amino acids: CSARDKGGVGYTL. The rearrangement links TRBV20-1 to TRBJ1-2; 7 bases fit TRBD1. Germline V gene data show CDR1 as DFQATT and CDR2 as SNEGSKA (reference sequence). V was clipped by 0 bases and J by 8 bases; unmatched bases: 6. This CDR3 is built from 13 residues.

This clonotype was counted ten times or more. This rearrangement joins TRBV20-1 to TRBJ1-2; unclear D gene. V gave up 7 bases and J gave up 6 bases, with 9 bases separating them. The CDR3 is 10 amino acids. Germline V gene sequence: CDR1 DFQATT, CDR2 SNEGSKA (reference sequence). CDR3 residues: CSVWSDGYTF. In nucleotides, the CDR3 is TGCAGTGTATGGAGCGATGGCTACACCTTC.

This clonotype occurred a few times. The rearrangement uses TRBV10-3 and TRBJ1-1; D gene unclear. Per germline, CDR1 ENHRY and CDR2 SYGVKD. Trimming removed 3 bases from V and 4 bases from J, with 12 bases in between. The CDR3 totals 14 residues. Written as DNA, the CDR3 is TGTGCCATCAGTGAAGGAAGCTTTAGCACTGAAGCTTTCTTT. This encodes CAISEGSFSTEAFF.

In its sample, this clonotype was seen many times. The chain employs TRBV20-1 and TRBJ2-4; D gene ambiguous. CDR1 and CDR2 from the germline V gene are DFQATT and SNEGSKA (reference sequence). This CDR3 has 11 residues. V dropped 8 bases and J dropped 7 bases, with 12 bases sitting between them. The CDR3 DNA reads TGCAGTTCTGAAGGGTACAACATTCAGTACTTC. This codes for CSSEGYNIQYF.

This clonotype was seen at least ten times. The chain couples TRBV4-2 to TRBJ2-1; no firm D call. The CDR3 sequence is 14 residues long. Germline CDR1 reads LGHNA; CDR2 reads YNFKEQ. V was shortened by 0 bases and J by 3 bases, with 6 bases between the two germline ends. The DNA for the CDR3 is TGTGCCAGCAGCCAAGATACCCTCTACAATGAGCAGTTCTTC. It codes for CASSQDTLYNEQFF.

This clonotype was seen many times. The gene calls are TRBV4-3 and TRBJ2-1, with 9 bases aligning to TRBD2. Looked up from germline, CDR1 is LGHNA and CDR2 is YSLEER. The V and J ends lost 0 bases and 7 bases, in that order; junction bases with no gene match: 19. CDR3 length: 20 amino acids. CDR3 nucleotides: TGCGCCAGCAGCCAAGAATTAACGACCCTGGCGGGAGGGCCGTGGAATGAGCAGTTCTTC. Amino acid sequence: CASSQELTTLAGGPWNEQFF.